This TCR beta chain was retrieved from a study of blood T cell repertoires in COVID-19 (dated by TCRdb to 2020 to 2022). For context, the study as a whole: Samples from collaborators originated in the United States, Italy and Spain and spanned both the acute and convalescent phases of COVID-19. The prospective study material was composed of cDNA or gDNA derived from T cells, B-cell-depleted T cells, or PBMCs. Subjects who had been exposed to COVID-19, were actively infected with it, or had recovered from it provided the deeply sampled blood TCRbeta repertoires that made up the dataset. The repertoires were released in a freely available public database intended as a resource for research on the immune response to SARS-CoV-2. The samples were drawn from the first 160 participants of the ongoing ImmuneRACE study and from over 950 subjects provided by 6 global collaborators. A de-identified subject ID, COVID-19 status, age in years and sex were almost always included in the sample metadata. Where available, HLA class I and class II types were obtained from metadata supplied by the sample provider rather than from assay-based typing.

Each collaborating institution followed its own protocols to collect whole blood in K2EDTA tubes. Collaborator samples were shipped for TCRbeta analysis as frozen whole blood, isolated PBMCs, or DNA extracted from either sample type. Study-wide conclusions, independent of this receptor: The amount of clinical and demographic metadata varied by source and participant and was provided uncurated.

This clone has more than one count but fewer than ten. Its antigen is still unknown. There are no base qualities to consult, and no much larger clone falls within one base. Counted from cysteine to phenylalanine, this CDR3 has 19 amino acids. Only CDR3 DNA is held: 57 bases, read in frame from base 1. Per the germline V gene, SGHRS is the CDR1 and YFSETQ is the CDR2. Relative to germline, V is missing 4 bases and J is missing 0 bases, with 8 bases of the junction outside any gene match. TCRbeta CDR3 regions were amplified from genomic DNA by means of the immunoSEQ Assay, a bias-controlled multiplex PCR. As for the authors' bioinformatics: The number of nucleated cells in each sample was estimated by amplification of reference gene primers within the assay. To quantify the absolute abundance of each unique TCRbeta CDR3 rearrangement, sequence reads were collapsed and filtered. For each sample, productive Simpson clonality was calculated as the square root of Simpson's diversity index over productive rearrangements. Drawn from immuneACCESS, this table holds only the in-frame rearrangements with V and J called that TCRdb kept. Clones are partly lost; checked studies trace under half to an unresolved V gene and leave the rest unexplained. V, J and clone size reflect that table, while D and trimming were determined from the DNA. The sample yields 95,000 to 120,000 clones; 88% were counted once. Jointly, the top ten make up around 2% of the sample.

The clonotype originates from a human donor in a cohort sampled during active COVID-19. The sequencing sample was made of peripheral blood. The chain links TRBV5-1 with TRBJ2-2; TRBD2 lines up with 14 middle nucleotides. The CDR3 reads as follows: CASSRDAGLAGANTGELFF. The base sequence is TGCGCCAGCAGCCGAGATGCGGGACTAGCGGGAGCGAACACCGGGGAGCTGTTTTTT.